These 29 T cell receptor beta chains share one sample of origin, sequenced in a study of T cell responses to AZD1222 COVID-19 vaccine. Clones were read by immunoSEQ multiplex PCR, and TCRdb kept only the in-frame ones, dropping some. The sample comprises about 170,000 clones, approximately 90% of which are singletons, and 0.85% to 1.1% rests with the top ten. Sequencing was performed on peripheral blood, taken 28 days after the second AZD1222 dose. These receptor sequences come from an adult who received the AZD1222 COVID-19 vaccine.

This chain joins TRBV14 and TRBJ2-5; D remains unclear. V gave up 3 bases and J gave up 5 bases, with 10 bases separating them. This CDR3 has 13 amino acids. Germline assignment: CDR1 SGHDN and CDR2 FVKESK. The CDR3 bases are TGTGCCAGCAGCCACTATGTTGGGGAGACCCAGTACTTC. Its protein product is CASSHYVGETQYF.

This clone came up a few times. The J gene is TRBJ1-5, the V gene TRBV13; 8 bases fit TRBD1. The CDR3 sequence is 15 residues long. V was clipped by 5 bases and J by 7 bases; unmatched bases: 10. Germline lookup yields CDR1 PRHDT and CDR2 FYEKMQ (reference sequence). The CDR3 bases are TGTGCCAGCAGCATCGGCAGGGGGCGTGGACAGCCCCAGCATTTT. It yields the protein CASSIGRGRGQPQHF.

This clone was found once. This chain uses TRBV9 with TRBJ2-7, with 9 bases matching TRBD1. Trimming took 4 bases from V and 6 from J; bases not matched to a gene: 11. Germline CDR1 is SGDLS and CDR2 is YYNGEE. This CDR3 is 15 amino acids long. The CDR3 bases are TGTGCCAGCAGCCTCCTGGGGGACAGGGACGGCGAGCAGTACTTC. It specifies CASSLLGDRDGEQYF.

The genes are TRBV27 and TRBJ1-4; TRBD1 aligns across 9 bases. V shed 6 bases, J shed 6 bases, and the junction held 8 bases outside the gene matches. The CDR3 has 15 amino acids. Germline V lookup: CDR1 MNHEY, CDR2 SMNVEV (reference sequence). The CDR3 DNA is TGTGCCAGCAGCCAACAGGGGGCGAGGGATGAAAAACTGTTTTTT. This translates into CASSQQGARDEKLFF.

This chain joins TRBV4-2 and TRBJ1-4; D remains unclear. The CDR3 contains 15 residues. Germline values: CDR1 LGHNA, CDR2 YNFKEQ. The V gene lost 0 bases and the J gene lost 7 bases, with 12 bases spanning the gap. DNA of the CDR3: TGTGCCAGCAGCCAAGAGAGTTCAGGTAGTGAAAAACTGTTTTTT. This gives the protein CASSQESSGSEKLFF.

The chain carries TRBV3-1 (or the pseudogene TRBV3-2) and TRBJ1-2; 7 positions match TRBD1. Germline CDR1 reads LGHDT; CDR2 reads YNNKEL (reference sequence). This CDR3 is built from 13 residues. Trimming removed 2 bases from V and 7 bases from J; junction bases left unmatched: 4. In DNA form, the CDR3 reads TGTGCCAGCAGCCAACTCCAGGGGGGTGGCTACACCTTC. Its protein is CASSQLQGGGYTF.

The chain has TRBV5-1 and TRBJ2-5; the D gene is possibly TRBD1 (5 bases). Germline loops: CDR1 SGHRS, CDR2 YFSETQ. This CDR3 spans 15 amino acids. Trimming removed 0 bases at V and 5 bases at J, with 14 bases between. Here the CDR3 DNA reads TGCGCCAGCAGCTTGGCCTCAGGGCTGGGGGAGACCCAGTACTTC. Protein product: CASSLASGLGETQYF. Complete variable domain (other parts from reference TRBV5-1 and TRBJ2-5): KAGVTQTPRYLIKTRGQQVTLSCSPISGHRSVSWYQQTPGQGLQFLFEYFSETQRNKGNFPGRFSGRQFSNSRSEMNVSTLELGDSALYLCASSLASGLGETQYFGPGTRLLVL.

This chain links TRBV4-3 with TRBJ1-4; D remains unclear. Between the trimmed V and J ends, which lost 0 bases and 3 bases, there was a span of 8 bases. The CDR3 covers 15 residues. Germline lookup yields CDR1 LGHNA and CDR2 YSLEER. The CDR3 coding sequence is TGCGCCAGCAGCCAAGAGGGCAAGTCTAATGAAAAACTGTTTTTT. It encodes CASSQEGKSNEKLFF.

This clone was seen just once. This same CDR3 is encoded by further DNA sequences in the sample. V usage is TRBV7-9 and J usage is TRBJ1-4; possibly TRBD1 for D (5 bases). This CDR3 comprises 14 residues. Trimming took 1 base from V and 5 from J, leaving 8 bases between them. Germline V gene lookup returns CDR1 SEHNR and CDR2 FQNEAQ (reference sequence). CDR3 DNA: TGTGCCAGCAGCTTAGTCGGGGGAAATGAAAAACTGTTTTTT. It is translated as CASSLVGGNEKLFF.

V and J are TRBV5-1 and TRBJ2-7; TRBD1 agrees at 7 bases. The CDR3 is made up of 13 amino acids. The germline CDR1 and CDR2 sequences are SGHRS and YFSETQ. The V and J ends lost 4 bases and 3 bases, in that order; junction bases with no gene match: 4. The CDR3 DNA reads TGCGCCAGCAGCCGGGACAGAAACTACGAGCAGTACTTC. This sequence encodes CASSRDRNYEQYF.

The J gene is TRBJ1-2, the V gene TRBV19; D is uncertain. Germline V gene lookup returns CDR1 LNHDA and CDR2 SQIVND (reference sequence). The V end was cut by 5 bases, the J end by 2 bases, with 6 bases between. The CDR3 contains 12 residues. DNA of the CDR3: TGTGCCAGTAGTGTCGACAACTATGGCTACACCTTC. Protein product: CASSVDNYGYTF. Combining the CDR3 with reference TRBV19 and TRBJ1-2 gives the whole variable domain DGGITQSPKYLFRKEGQNVTLSCEQNLNHDAMYWYRQDPGQGLRLIYYSQIVNDFQKGDIAEGYSVSREKKESFPLTVTSAQKNPTAFYLCASSVDNYGYTFGSGTRLTVV.

J is TRBJ2-1 and V is TRBV30, with D perhaps assigned TRBD1 or TRBD2 (5 bases each). With 4 bases removed from V and 9 bases from J, the gap between germline ends came to 19 bases. CDR1 and CDR2 (germline): GTSNPN, SVGIG (reference sequence). The CDR3 length is 14 residues. CDR3 sequence (DNA): TGTGCCTGGAAATGGGACCTTCACTTTAGTGAGCAGTTCTTC. It yields the protein CAWKWDLHFSEQFF.

This sequence joins TRBV11-2 and TRBJ2-7; D remains ambiguous. Germline CDR1 reads SGHAT; CDR2 reads FQNNGV. V lost 8 bases to trimming and J lost 5 bases, with 16 bases between them. CDR3 length: 13 amino acids. The CDR3 DNA follows: TGTGCCAGCCGGCAATGGGGTTTGGACGAGCAGTACTTC. Translated, it gives CASRQWGLDEQYF.

CDR3 in DNA: TGCGCCAGCAGTCCCGGGACTAGCGGGGGGCACACAGATACGCAGTATTTT. Its translation: CASSPGTSGGHTDTQYF. This chain connects TRBV10-2 to TRBJ2-3; 15 bases align to TRBD2. The ends lost 5 bases at V and 2 bases at J; junction bases unmatched: 5. Germline V lookup: CDR1 WSHSY, CDR2 SAAADI. This CDR3 comprises 17 residues.

V is TRBV11-2 and J is TRBJ2-1; TRBD2 agrees at 8 bases. The junction had 15 bases not matched to a gene; V was cut back by 5 bases and J by 3 bases. Germline CDR1 reads SGHAT; CDR2 reads FQNNGV. This CDR3 spans 18 amino acids. CDR3 nucleotide sequence: TGTGCCAGCAGCCCCCTGCGGGGGGCGGACGCAGGCTACAATGAGCAGTTCTTC. This codes for CASSPLRGADAGYNEQFF.

This clone was observed a single time. This chain links TRBV10-3 with TRBJ2-5; no reliable D call. CDR1 ENHRY and CDR2 SYGVKD come from the germline V gene. This CDR3 comprises 15 residues. Trimming removed 0 bases from V and 2 bases from J, with 10 bases in between. In DNA, the CDR3 is TGTGCCATCAGTGAGTCCGCAGAGCTACAAGAGACCCAGTACTTC. This translates into CAISESAELQETQYF.

This rearrangement joins TRBV5-1 to TRBJ1-1; D gene unclear. CDR3 length: 11 amino acids. The V gene lost 2 bases and the J gene lost 13 bases, with 12 bases spanning the gap. Germline V gene lookup returns CDR1 SGHRS and CDR2 YFSETQ. The CDR3 is CASSFEERDFF. For the CDR3, the DNA is TGCGCCAGCAGCTTTGAAGAGAGGGATTTCTTT.

The CDR3 region is CASRRAERAFF. The CDR3, as DNA: TGCGCCAGCAGGAGGGCAGAGAGGGCTTTCTTT. The rearrangement links TRBV10-2 to TRBJ1-1, with no clear D. CDR3 length equals 11 residues. Looked up from germline, CDR1 is WSHSY and CDR2 is SAAADI. The V end was cut by 6 bases, the J end by 11 bases, with 13 bases between.

DNA of the CDR3: TGTGCCAGCAGCTCCTACGGGGGGCGCAATCAGCCCCAGCATTTT. Its translation is CASSSYGGRNQPQHF. The chain uses TRBV5-5 and TRBJ1-5; possibly TRBD1 for D (6 bases). Germline V gene sequence: CDR1 SGHKS, CDR2 YYEKEE (reference sequence). Trimming stripped 3 bases from V and 2 bases from J, with 12 bases between. This CDR3 has 15 amino acids.

The chain is built from TRBV7-9 and TRBJ1-3; no clear D. The germline V and J ends were trimmed by 1 base and 4 bases, with 5 bases remaining between them. Germline V gene sequence: CDR1 SEHNR, CDR2 FQNEAQ (reference sequence). CDR3 length: 13 amino acids. The CDR3 DNA sequence: TGTGCCAGCAGCTTAGGGACCGGAAACACCATATATTTT. Protein: CASSLGTGNTIYF.

This clone was counted only a few times. The genes are TRBV6-5 and TRBJ1-1; tentatively, D is TRBD1 (5 bases). The V end was cut by 7 bases, the J end by 10 bases, with 19 bases between. Germline CDR1 reads MNHEY; CDR2 reads SVGAGI. CDR3 size: 13 residues. The chain's CDR3 is CASIDPGAARAFF. CDR3 in DNA: TGTGCCAGCATCGACCCCGGGGCAGCCCGAGCTTTCTTT.

The chain links TRBV6-1 to TRBJ1-2, with 7 bases that match TRBD1. CDR1 is MNHNS, CDR2 SASEGT, per germline. The CDR3 is 17 residues long. V trimming: 2 bases; J trimming: 3 bases; junction bases outside the gene matches: 12. Here the CDR3 DNA reads TGTGCCAGCAGTGAAACCCCGACCCCCACAGGGGACTATGGCTACACCTTC. As protein: CASSETPTPTGDYGYTF.

J is TRBJ2-3 and V is TRBV11-3, with D perhaps assigned TRBD1 or TRBD2 (7 bases each). This CDR3 contains 15 residues. The germline V gene encodes CDR1 SGHNT and CDR2 YENEEA. Trimming stripped 2 bases from V and 0 bases from J, with 9 bases between. CDR3 region: CASSLQGGSTDTQYF. As DNA, the CDR3 is TGTGCCAGCAGCTTACAGGGGGGGAGCACAGATACGCAGTATTTT.

The chain combines TRBV30 with TRBJ1-5, with D perhaps TRBD1 (5 bases). Germline CDR1 is GTSNPN and CDR2 is SVGIG (reference sequence). V was shortened by 0 bases and J by 4 bases, with 10 bases between the two germline ends. This CDR3 comprises 14 residues. CDR3 bases: TGTGCCTGGAGTGTAGGGGTGGCAAATCAGCCCCAGCATTTT. This sequence encodes CAWSVGVANQPQHF.

The rearrangement links TRBV7-9 to TRBJ1-3; no clear D gene. From germline, CDR1 is SEHNR and CDR2 FQNEAQ (reference sequence). Trimming shortened V by 1 base and J by 6 bases, and 16 bases separated the two germline ends. The CDR3 has 16 residues. The CDR3 region is CASSLVPSGPKNTIYF. In nucleotides, the CDR3 is TGTGCCAGCAGCTTAGTCCCCTCCGGGCCAAAAAACACCATATATTTT.

The chain carries TRBV5-4 and TRBJ1-2; 7 nucleotides match TRBD1. CDR3 length equals 12 residues. The germline gives CDR1 SGHNT, CDR2 YYREEE (reference sequence). The V and J ends lost 6 bases and 7 bases, in that order; junction bases with no gene match: 6. CDR3 loop: CASTSGQVGYTF. Written as DNA, the CDR3 is TGTGCCAGCACTAGTGGACAGGTTGGCTACACCTTC.

The rearrangement joins TRBV7-7 to TRBJ2-3; D might be TRBD2 (5 bases). The length of the CDR3 is 13 residues. The V and J ends lost 1 base and 5 bases respectively, with 7 bases between them. Germline V gives CDR1 SSHAT, CDR2 FNYEAQ (reference sequence). This CDR3 is CASSLGEKDTQYF. The DNA for the CDR3 is TGTGCCAGCAGCTTAGGGGAGAAAGATACGCAGTATTTT.

This sequence joins TRBV6-5 and TRBJ1-1; the D gene is possibly TRBD1 (5 bases). Between the trimmed V and J ends, which lost 0 bases and 8 bases, there was a span of 16 bases. Germline V lookup: CDR1 MNHEY, CDR2 SVGAGI. The CDR3 totals 15 residues. The CDR3 is CASSYSNRRKGEAFF. The CDR3 region has the DNA TGTGCCAGCAGTTACTCAAACCGGCGGAAGGGGGAAGCTTTCTTT.

This sequence joins TRBV5-1 and TRBJ1-2; no clear D gene. This CDR3 is 14 amino acids long. V was shortened by 0 bases and J by 1 base, with 7 bases between the two germline ends. Germline values: CDR1 SGHRS, CDR2 YFSETQ. DNA of the CDR3: TGCGCCAGCAGCTTGGGGGATCTTAACTATGGCTACACCTTC. Translating it yields CASSLGDLNYGYTF.